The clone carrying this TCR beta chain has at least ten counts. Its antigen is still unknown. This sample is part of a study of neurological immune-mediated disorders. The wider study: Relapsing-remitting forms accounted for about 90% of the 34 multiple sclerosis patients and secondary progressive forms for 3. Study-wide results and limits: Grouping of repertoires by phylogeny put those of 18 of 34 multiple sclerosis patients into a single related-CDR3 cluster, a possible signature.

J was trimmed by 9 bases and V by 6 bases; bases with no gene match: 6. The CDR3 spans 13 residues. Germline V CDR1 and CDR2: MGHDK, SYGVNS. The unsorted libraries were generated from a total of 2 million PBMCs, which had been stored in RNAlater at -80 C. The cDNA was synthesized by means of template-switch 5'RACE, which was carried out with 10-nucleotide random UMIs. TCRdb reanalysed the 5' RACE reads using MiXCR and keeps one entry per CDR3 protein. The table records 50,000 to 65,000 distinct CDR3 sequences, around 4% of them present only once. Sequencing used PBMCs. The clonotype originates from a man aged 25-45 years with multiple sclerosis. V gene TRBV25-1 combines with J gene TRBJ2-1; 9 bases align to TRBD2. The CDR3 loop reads CASSFLAGAEQFF. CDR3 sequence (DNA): TGTGCCAGCAGCTTTTTAGCGGGGGCTGAGCAGTTCTTC. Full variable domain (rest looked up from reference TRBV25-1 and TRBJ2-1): EADIYQTPRYLVIGTGKKITLECSQTMGHDKMYWYQQDPGMELHLIHYSYGVNSTEKGDLSSESTVSRIRTEHFPLTLESARPSHTSQYLCASSFLAGAEQFFGPGTRLTVL.